The 9 T cell receptor beta chains below all came from one sample that was sequenced in a study of shared clonotypes between healthy human individuals. Sequencing used immunoSEQ multiplex PCR; TCRdb keeps in-frame clones, though not all of them. This sample has about 2.3 million clones, with 85% to 95% found just once. Source material: naive CD4+ T cells from PBMCs. Subset given: CD45RA+ positively selected. Every receptor here comes from a man between 18 and 29 years old in good health. Some clones in this sample may be carry-over from other donors' samples.

Of note for this clone: Other nucleotide sequences in the sample specify the same CDR3. This chain links TRBV7-2 with TRBJ2-7; D is unresolved. The germline gives CDR1 SGHTA, CDR2 FQGNSA. V gave up 1 base and J gave up 5 bases, with 6 bases separating them. This CDR3 contains 12 residues. The CDR3 protein is CASSLVRNEQYF. CDR3 nucleotide sequence: TGTGCCAGCAGCTTAGTCCGCAACGAGCAGTACTTC. Full variable domain (rest looked up from reference TRBV7-2 and TRBJ2-7): GAGVSQSPSNKVTEKGKDVELRCDPISGHTALYWYRQSLGQGLEFLIYFQGNSAPDKSGLPSDRFSAERTGGSVSTLTIQRTQQEDSAVYLCASSLVRNEQYFGPGTRLTVT.

This clone was detected once. This chain connects TRBV5-1 to TRBJ2-5; 8 bases line up with TRBD2. Per germline, CDR1 SGHRS and CDR2 YFSETQ. The ends lost 0 bases at V and 2 bases at J; junction bases unmatched: 6. The CDR3 runs to 16 residues. In nucleotides, the CDR3 is TGCGCCAGCAGCTTGGCCGCAGCGGGGGAACAAGAGACCCAGTACTTC. This encodes CASSLAAAGEQETQYF.

This clone was seen only once. The chain joins TRBV28 to TRBJ2-5, with 8 positions matching TRBD2. The V gene's germline CDR1 is MDHEN and CDR2 SYDVKM. The CDR3 contains 16 residues. The junction had 8 bases not matched to a gene; V was cut back by 4 bases and J by 1 base. In DNA form, the CDR3 reads TGTGCCAGCAGTTCCGGACCTCGGGGGGGCCAAGAGACCCAGTACTTC. Encoded protein: CASSSGPRGGQETQYF. Variable domain in full (rest from reference TRBV28 and TRBJ2-5): DVKVTQSSRYLVKRTGEKVFLECVQDMDHENMFWYRQDPGLGLRLIYFSYDVKMKEKGDIPEGYSVSREKKERFSLILESASTNQTSMYLCASSSGPRGGQETQYFGPGTRLLVL.

The CDR3 DNA follows: TGTGCCAGCAGCCAAGGACCGAATGAGCAGTTCTTC. Protein product: CASSQGPNEQFF. The gene calls are TRBV4-2 and TRBJ2-1; D remains ambiguous. The V end lost 1 base, the J end lost 7 bases, and 5 bases lay between the germline ends. CDR1 and CDR2 from the germline V gene are LGHNA and YNFKEQ. The CDR3 has 12 residues.

This chain connects TRBV5-1 to TRBJ2-3; the match to TRBD2 covers 9 bases. V lost 1 base and J lost 4; bases outside the gene matches: 4. Germline assignment: CDR1 SGHRS and CDR2 YFSETQ. The CDR3 loop spans 15 amino acids. The CDR3: CASSLYAGGPDTQYF. DNA for the CDR3: TGCGCCAGCAGCTTGTACGCGGGAGGGCCAGATACGCAGTATTTT.

V is TRBV9 and J is TRBJ2-7; TRBD2 matches 11 bases. From germline, CDR1 is SGDLS and CDR2 YYNGEE. V lost 6 bases, J lost 0 bases, and 5 bases stayed unmatched. The CDR3 is made up of 15 amino acids. The CDR3 nucleotides are TGTGCCAGCACTCCGGGACTAGCGGCCTCCTACGAGCAGTACTTC. Protein: CASTPGLAASYEQYF.

The chain combines TRBV29-1 with TRBJ2-2; 7 nucleotides align to TRBD1. The CDR3 spans 11 residues. CDR1 SQVTM and CDR2 ANQGSEA come from the germline V gene. The J segment lost 7 bases and the V segment lost 6 bases, leaving 2 bases of the junction unmatched. The CDR3 DNA sequence: TGCAGCGTCCACAGGGGCGGGGAGCTGTTTTTT. Its translation is CSVHRGGELFF.

CDR3 DNA sequence: TGTGCCTGGAGTTTAACAGGGTCCCAAGATACGCAGTATTTT. Its translation is CAWSLTGSQDTQYF. The chain combines TRBV30 with TRBJ2-3; a possible D gene is TRBD1 (6 bases). The CDR3 covers 14 residues. V lost 2 bases, J lost 5 bases, and 14 bases lay in between. Germline CDR1 reads GTSNPN; CDR2 reads SVGIG (reference sequence). Combining the CDR3 with reference TRBV30 and TRBJ2-3 gives the whole variable domain SQTIHQWPATLVQPVGSPLSLECTVEGTSNPNLYWYRQAAGRGLQLLFYSVGIGQISSEVPQNLSASRPQDRQFILSSKKLLLSDSGFYLCAWSLTGSQDTQYFGPGTRLTVL.

The chain carries TRBV28 and TRBJ1-4; tentatively, D is TRBD1 (5 bases). V lost 7 bases and J lost 4, with 16 bases in between. The V gene's germline CDR1 is MDHEN and CDR2 SYDVKM. The CDR3 is 15 residues long. The CDR3 sequence is CASTPRGGVNEKLFF. The CDR3 DNA follows: TGTGCCAGCACCCCGCGGGGGGGGGTTAATGAAAAACTGTTTTTT.